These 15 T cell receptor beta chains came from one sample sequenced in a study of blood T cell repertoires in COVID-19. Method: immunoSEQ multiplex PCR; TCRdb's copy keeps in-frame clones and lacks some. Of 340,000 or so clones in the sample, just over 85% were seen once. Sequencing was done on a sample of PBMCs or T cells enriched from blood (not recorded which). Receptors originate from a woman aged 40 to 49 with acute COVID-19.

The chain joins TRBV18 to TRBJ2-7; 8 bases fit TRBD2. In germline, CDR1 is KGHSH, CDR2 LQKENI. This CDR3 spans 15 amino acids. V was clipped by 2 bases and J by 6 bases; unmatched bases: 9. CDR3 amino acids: CASSPTGGPGGEQYF. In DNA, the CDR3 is TGTGCCAGCTCACCAACGGGAGGGCCGGGGGGCGAGCAGTACTTC.

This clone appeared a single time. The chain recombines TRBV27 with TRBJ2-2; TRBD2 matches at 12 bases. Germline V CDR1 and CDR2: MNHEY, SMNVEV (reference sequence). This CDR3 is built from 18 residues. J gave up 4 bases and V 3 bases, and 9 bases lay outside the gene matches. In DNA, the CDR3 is TGTGCCAGCAGTTTCACCCGGACTAGCGGGGTCTTCACCGGGGAGCTGTTTTTT. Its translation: CASSFTRTSGVFTGELFF.

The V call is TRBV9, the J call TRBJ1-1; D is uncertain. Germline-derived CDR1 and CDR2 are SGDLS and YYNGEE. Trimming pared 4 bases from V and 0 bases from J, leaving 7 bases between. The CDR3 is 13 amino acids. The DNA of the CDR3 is TGTGCCAGCAGCCACACAGTGAACACTGAAGCTTTCTTT. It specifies CASSHTVNTEAFF.

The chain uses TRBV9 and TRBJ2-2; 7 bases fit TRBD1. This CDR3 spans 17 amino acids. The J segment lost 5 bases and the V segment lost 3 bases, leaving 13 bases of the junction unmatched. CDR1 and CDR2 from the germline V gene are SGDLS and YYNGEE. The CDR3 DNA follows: TGTGCCAGCAGCGCTGCGCCGGGACAGATTAAGACCGGGGAGCTGTTTTTT. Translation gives CASSAAPGQIKTGELFF. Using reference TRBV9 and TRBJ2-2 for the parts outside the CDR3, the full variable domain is DSGVTQTPKHLITATGQRVTLRCSPRSGDLSVYWYQQSLDQGLQFLIQYYNGEERAKGNILERFSAQQFPDLHSELNLSSLELGDSALYFCASSAAPGQIKTGELFFGEGSRLTVL.

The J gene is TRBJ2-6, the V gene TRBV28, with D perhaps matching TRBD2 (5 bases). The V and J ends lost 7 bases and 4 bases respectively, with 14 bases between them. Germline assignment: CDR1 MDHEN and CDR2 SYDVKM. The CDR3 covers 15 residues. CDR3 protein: CASTRGLMGANVLTF. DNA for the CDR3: TGTGCCAGCACCCGAGGGTTAATGGGGGCCAACGTCCTGACTTTC.

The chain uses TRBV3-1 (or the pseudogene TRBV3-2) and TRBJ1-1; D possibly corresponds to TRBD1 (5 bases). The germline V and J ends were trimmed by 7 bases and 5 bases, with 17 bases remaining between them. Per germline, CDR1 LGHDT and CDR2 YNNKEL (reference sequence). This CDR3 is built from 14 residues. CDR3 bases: TGTGCCAGCACCTCCGGACGGGGGGAGACTGAAGCTTTCTTT. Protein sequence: CASTSGRGETEAFF.

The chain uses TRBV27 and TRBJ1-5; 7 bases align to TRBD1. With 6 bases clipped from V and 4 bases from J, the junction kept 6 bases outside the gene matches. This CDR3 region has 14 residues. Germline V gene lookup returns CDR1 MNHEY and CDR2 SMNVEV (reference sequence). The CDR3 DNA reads TGTGCCAGCAGCGATTCCAGGGGGAATCAGCCCCAGCATTTT. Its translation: CASSDSRGNQPQHF.

The CDR3 nucleotides are TGTGCCAGCAGTCCGGACAGGGGAACTAATGAAAAACTGTTTTTT. Its translation is CASSPDRGTNEKLFF. This rearrangement joins TRBV2 to TRBJ1-4; TRBD1 aligns across 9 bases. The CDR3 length is 15 residues. With 5 bases clipped from V and 1 base from J, the junction kept 2 bases outside the gene matches. Germline loops: CDR1 SNHLY, CDR2 FYNNEI.

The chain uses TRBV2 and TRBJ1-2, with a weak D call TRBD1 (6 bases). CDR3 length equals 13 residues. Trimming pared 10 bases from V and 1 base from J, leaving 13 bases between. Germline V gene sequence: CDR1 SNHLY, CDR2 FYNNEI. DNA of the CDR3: TGTGCCACCCCGGACAGAAATAACTATGGCTACACCTTC. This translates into CATPDRNNYGYTF.

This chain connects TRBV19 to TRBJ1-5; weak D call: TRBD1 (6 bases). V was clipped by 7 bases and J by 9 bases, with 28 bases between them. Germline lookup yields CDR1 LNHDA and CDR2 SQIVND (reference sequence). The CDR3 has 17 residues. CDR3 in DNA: TGTGCCAGTACCCTGCGGCCAGGGGACCAGAACGGGTCGCCCCAGCATTTT. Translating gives CASTLRPGDQNGSPQHF.

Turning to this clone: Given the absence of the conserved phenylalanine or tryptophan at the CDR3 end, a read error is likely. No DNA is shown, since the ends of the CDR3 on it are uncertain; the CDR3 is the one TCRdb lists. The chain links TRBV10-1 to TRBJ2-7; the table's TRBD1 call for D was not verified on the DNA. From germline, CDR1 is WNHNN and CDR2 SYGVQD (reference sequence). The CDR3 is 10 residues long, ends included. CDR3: CASMGWTDGS.

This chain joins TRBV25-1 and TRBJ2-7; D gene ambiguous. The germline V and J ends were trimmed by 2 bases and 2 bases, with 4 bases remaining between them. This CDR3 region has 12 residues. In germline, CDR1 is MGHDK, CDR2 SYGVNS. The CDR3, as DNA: TGTGCCAGCAGTGAACGGGCCTACGAGCAGTACTTC. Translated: CASSERAYEQYF.

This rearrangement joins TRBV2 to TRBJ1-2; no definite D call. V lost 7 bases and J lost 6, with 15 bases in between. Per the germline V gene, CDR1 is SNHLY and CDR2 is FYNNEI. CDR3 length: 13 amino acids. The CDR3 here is CASKFDVRDGYTF. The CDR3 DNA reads TGTGCCAGCAAGTTTGATGTTCGCGATGGCTACACCTTC.

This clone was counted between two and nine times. The CDR3: CASSLPPRLAGRTGELFF. The CDR3, as DNA: TGTGCCAGCAGCTTACCCCCCAGACTAGCGGGACGAACCGGGGAGCTGTTTTTT. The chain employs TRBV7-9 and TRBJ2-2, with 11 bases aligning to TRBD2. V lost 2 bases, J lost 5 bases, and 10 bases stayed unmatched. Per germline, CDR1 SEHNR and CDR2 FQNEAQ (reference sequence). This CDR3 is built from 18 residues.

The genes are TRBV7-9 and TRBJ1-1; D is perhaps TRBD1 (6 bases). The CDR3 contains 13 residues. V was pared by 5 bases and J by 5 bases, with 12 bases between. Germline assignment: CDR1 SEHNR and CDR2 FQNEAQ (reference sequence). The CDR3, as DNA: TGTGCCAGCAGCCCGGACAGTCAGACTGAAGCTTTCTTT. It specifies CASSPDSQTEAFF.